These T cell receptor beta chains were read from a single sample in a study of beta chain features in type 1 diabetes. The assay was immunoSEQ multiplex PCR, and TCRdb's table has in-frame clones only and misses some. The sample lists a few hundred thousand clones; approximately 31% were seen once. Source material: naive CD4+ T cells from blood. These receptors originate from a man between 18 and 35 years old in good health. CDR3s leave out the opening cysteine and the closing phenylalanine or tryptophan. A D gene is named only where the DNA matches it firmly. Size is omitted from some rows. Given values are once, few, many or a class for expanded clones.

clone_size: few; v_call: TRBV29-1; d_call: TRBD2; j_call: TRBJ2-3; cdr3_aa: SARGTSGSDTQY
clone_size: few; v_call: TRBV25-1; d_call: TRBD1; j_call: TRBJ1-2; cdr3_aa: ASSLRDRGYGYT
clone_size: NA; v_call: TRBV7-9; d_call: NA; j_call: TRBJ2-7; cdr3_aa: ASSWDTYEQY
clone_size: NA; v_call: TRBV11-1; d_call: TRBD1; j_call: TRBJ1-1; cdr3_aa: ASSLAIQGAEAF
clone_size: NA; v_call: TRBV7-8; d_call: NA; j_call: TRBJ2-7; cdr3_aa: ASSLVSDYEQY
clone_size: few; v_call: TRBV29-1; d_call: NA; j_call: TRBJ1-1; cdr3_aa: SGRGFVTEAF
clone_size: NA; v_call: TRBV29-1; d_call: NA; j_call: TRBJ2-1; cdr3_aa: SAEGLSYNEQF
clone_size: few; v_call: TRBV27; d_call: TRBD1; j_call: TRBJ1-1; cdr3_aa: ASRDRANTEAF
clone_size: NA; v_call: TRBV9; d_call: NA; j_call: TRBJ2-7; cdr3_aa: ASSVRDVGSYEQY
clone_size: few; v_call: TRBV18; d_call: TRBD2; j_call: TRBJ2-1; cdr3_aa: ASSPLAGGPDEQF
clone_size: NA; v_call: TRBV25-1; d_call: NA; j_call: TRBJ1-3; cdr3_aa: ASKGQVNTIY